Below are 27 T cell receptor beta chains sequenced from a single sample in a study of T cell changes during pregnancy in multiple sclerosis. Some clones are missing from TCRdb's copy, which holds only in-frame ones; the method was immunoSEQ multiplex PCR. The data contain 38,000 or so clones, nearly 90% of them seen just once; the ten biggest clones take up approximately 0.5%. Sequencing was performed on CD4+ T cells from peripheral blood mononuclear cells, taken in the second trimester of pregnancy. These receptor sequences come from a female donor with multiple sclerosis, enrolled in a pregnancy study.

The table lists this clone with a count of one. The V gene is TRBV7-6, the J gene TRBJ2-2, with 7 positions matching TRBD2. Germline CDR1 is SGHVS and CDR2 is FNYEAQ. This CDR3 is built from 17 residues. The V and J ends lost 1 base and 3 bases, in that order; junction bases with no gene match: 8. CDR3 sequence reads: CASSLVVTSVYTGELFF. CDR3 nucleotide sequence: TGTGCCAGCAGCTTAGTTGTAACTAGCGTTTACACCGGGGAGCTGTTTTTT.

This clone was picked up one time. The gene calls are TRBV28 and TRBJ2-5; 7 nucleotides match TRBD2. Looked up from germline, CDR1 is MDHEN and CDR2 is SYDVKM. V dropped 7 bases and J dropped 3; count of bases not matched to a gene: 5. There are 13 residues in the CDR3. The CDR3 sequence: CASTLAGEETQYF. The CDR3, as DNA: TGTGCCAGCACTCTGGCGGGGGAAGAGACCCAGTACTTC.

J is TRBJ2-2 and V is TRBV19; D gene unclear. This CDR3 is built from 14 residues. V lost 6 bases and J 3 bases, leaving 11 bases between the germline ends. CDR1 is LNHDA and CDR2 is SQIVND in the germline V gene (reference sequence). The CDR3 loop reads CASRVYGDTGELFF. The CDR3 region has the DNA TGTGCCAGTAGAGTTTACGGAGACACCGGGGAGCTGTTTTTT.

This CDR3 is CASSFRTSTGELFF. CDR3 sequence (DNA): TGTGCCAGCAGTTTCCGGACTTCCACCGGGGAGCTGTTTTTT. This rearrangement joins TRBV7-9 to TRBJ2-2; D perhaps matches TRBD2 (5 bases). With 6 bases removed from V and 4 bases from J, the gap between germline ends came to 12 bases. This CDR3 is built from 14 residues. Germline V gene lookup returns CDR1 SEHNR and CDR2 FQNEAQ (reference sequence).

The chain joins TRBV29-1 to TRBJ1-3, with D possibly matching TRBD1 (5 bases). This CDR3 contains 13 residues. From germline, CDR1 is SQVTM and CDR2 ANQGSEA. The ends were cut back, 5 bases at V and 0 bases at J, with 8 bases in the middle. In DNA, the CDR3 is TGCAGCGTTTCCGACAGCTCTGGAAACACCATATATTTT. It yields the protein CSVSDSSGNTIYF.

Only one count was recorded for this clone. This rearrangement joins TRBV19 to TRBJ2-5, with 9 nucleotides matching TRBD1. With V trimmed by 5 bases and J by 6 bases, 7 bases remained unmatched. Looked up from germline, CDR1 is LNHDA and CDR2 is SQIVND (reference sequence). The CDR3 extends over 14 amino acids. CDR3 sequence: CASSPWTGEQTQYF. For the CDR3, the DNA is TGTGCCAGTAGTCCCTGGACAGGGGAGCAGACCCAGTACTTC.

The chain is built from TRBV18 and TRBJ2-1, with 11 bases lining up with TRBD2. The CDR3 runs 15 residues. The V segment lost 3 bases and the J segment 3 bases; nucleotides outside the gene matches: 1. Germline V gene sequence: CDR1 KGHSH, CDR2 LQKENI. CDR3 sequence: CASSPLAGGYNEQFF. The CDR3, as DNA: TGTGCCAGCTCACCCCTAGCGGGAGGCTACAATGAGCAGTTCTTC.

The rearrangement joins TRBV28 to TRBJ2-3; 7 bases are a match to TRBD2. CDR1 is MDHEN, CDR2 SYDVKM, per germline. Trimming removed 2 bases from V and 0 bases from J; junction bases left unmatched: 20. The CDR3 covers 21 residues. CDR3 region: CASSLSGPGAGPFTSTDTQYF. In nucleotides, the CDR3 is TGTGCCAGCAGTTTAAGTGGTCCCGGAGCGGGGCCATTCACTAGCACAGATACGCAGTATTTT.

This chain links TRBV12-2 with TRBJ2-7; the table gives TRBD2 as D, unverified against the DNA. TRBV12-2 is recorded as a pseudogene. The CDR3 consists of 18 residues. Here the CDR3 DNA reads TGTGCAAGTCGCTTGGGAACGGGAGTGGCAGGGTCACCCTACGAGCAGTACTTC. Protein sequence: CASRLGTGVAGSPYEQYF.

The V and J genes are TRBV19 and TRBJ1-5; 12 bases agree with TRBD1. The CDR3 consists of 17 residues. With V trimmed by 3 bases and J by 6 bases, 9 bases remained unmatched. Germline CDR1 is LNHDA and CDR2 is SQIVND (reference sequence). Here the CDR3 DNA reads TGTGCCAGTAGTATTTCTAGGGGACAGGGGGCCGGTCAGCCCCAGCATTTT. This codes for CASSISRGQGAGQPQHF.

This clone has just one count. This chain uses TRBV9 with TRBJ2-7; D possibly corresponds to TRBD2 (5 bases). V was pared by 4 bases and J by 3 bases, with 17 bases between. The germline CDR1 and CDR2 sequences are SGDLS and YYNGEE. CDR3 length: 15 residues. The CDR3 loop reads CASSPDMRVDYEQYF. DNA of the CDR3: TGTGCCAGCAGCCCAGATATGCGGGTTGACTACGAGCAGTACTTC.

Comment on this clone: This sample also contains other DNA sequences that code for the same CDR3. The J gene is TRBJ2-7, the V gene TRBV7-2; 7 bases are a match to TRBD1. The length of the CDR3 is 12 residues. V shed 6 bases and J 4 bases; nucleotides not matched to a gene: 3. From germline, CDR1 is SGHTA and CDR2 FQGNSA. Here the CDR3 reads CASSLQGYEQYF. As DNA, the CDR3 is TGTGCCAGCAGTTTACAGGGGTACGAGCAGTACTTC.

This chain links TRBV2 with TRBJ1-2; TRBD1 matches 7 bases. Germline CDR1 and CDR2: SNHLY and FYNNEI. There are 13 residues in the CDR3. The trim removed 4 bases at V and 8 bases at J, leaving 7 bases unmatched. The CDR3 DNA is TGTGCCAGCAGTGCCAAACAGGGGAGCGGCTACACCTTC. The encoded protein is CASSAKQGSGYTF.

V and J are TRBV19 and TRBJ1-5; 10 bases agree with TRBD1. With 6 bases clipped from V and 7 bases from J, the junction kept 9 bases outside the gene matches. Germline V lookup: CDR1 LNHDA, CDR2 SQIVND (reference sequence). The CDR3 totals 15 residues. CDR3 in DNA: TGTGCCAGTAGGATGGACAGGGGGAGTAACCAGCCCCAGCATTTT. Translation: CASRMDRGSNQPQHF.

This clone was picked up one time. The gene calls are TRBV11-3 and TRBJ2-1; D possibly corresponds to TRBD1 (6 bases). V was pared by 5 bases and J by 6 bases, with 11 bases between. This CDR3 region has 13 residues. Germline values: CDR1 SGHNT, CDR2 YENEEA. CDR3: CASSQGQINEQFF. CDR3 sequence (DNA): TGTGCCAGCAGCCAAGGACAGATCAATGAGCAGTTCTTC. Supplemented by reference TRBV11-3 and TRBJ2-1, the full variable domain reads EAGVVQSPRYKIIEKKQPVAFWCNPISGHNTLYWYLQNLGQGPELLIRYENEEAVDDSQLPKDRFSAERLKGVDSTLKIQPAELGDSAVYLCASSQGQINEQFFGPGTRLTVL.

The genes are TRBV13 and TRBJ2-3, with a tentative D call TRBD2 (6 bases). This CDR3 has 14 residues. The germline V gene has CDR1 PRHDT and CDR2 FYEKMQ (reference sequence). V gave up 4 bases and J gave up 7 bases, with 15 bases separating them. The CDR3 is CASSSGRGAHTQYF. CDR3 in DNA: TGTGCCAGCAGCTCGGGGCGGGGAGCACATACGCAGTATTTT.

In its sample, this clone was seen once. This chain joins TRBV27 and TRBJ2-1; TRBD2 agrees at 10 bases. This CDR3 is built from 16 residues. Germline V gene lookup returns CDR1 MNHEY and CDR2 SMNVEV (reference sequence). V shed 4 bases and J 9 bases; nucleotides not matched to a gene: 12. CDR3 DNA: TGTGCCAGCAGTTCCCACGCTAGCGGGAGCGGTGGTGAGCAGTTCTTC. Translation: CASSSHASGSGGEQFF.

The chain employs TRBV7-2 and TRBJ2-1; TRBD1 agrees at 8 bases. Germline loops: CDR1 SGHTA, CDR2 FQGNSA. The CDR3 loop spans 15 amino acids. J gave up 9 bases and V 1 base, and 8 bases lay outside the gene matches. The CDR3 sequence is CASSLVGQGSVEQFF. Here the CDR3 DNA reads TGTGCCAGCAGCTTAGTCGGACAGGGTAGCGTTGAGCAGTTCTTC.

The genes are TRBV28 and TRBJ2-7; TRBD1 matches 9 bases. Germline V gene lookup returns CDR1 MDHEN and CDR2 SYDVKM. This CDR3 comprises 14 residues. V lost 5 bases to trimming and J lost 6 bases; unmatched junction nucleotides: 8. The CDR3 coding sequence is TGTGCCAGCAGTGCCGGGACAGGGCCTCTCGAGCAGTACTTC. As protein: CASSAGTGPLEQYF.

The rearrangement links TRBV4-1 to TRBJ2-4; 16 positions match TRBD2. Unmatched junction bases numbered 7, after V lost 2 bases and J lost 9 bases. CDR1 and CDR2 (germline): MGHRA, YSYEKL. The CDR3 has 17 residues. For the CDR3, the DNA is TGCGCCAGCAGCCAAACCGGGACTAGCGGGAGGGCCGGCATTCAGTACTTC. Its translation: CASSQTGTSGRAGIQYF.

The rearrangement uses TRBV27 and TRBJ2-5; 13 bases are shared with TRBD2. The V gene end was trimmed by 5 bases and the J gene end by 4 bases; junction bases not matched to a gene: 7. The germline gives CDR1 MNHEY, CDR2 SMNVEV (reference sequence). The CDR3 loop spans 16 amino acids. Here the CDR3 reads CASSETSGRVGETQYF. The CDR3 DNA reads TGTGCCAGCAGTGAAACTAGCGGGAGGGTCGGAGAGACCCAGTACTTC.

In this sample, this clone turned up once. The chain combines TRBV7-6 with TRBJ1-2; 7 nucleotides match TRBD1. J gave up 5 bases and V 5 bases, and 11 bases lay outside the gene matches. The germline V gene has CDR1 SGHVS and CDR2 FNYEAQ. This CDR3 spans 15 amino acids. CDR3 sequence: CASSRGQAPGYGYTF. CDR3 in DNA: TGTGCCAGCAGCCGCGGACAGGCACCAGGGTATGGCTACACCTTC.

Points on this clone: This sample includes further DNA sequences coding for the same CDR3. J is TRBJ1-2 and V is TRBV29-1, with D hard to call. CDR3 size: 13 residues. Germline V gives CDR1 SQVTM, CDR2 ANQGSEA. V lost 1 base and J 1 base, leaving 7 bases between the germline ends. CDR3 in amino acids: CSVEGQINYGYTF. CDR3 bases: TGCAGCGTTGAAGGGCAGATTAACTATGGCTACACCTTC.

The CDR3 DNA sequence: TGTGCCAGCAGCGTTGGGACAGGTCGAGTGGGCACTGAAGCTTTCTTT. Encoded protein: CASSVGTGRVGTEAFF. The chain is built from TRBV9 and TRBJ1-1, with 8 bases aligning to TRBD1. Unmatched junction bases numbered 10, after V lost 2 bases and J lost 4 bases. The CDR3 sequence is 16 residues long. CDR1 SGDLS and CDR2 YYNGEE come from the germline V gene.

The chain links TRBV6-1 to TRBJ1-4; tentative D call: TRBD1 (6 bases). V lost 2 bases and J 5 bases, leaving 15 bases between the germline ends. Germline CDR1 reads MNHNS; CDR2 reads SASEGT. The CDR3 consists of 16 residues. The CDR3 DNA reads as TGTGCCAGCAGTGAATTTGGGGGCCCCGGCAATGAAAAACTGTTTTTT. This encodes CASSEFGGPGNEKLFF.

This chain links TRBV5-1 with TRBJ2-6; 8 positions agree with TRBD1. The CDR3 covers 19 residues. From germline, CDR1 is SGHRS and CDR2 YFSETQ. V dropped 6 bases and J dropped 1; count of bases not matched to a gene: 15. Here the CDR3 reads CASTQMTGAGTSGANVLTF. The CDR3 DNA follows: TGCGCCAGCACCCAGATGACAGGGGCCGGGACGTCTGGGGCCAACGTCCTGACTTTC.

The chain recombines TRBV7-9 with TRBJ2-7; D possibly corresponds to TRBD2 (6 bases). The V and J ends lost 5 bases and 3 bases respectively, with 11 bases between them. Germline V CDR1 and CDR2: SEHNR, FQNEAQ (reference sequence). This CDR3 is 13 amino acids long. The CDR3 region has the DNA TGTGCCAGCAGCACCGGGACTTTCTACGAGCAGTACTTC. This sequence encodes CASSTGTFYEQYF.